This TCR beta chain was documented in a study of T cells in Graves' hyperthyroidism and ophthalmopathy. In its sample, this clonotype was seen a few times. Its antigen is as yet unknown. Overall study findings and caveats: Among thyroid clonotypes expanded above 0.001, most also appeared in blood. The authors' 13 V-J model separated ophthalmopathy from stable hyperthyroidism. Model output signaled ophthalmopathy a median 6.5 months ahead of onset.

Amplification of TCR beta CDR3 regions used RNA as the template. Primed by the HTBI set, a first-round RT-PCR was run on the TCR CDR3. TCRdb redid the calling of the multiplex PCR reads with MiXCR, one entry per CDR3 protein. The data hold hundreds of thousands of distinct CDR3 sequences, with around 20% observed a single time. J was trimmed by 0 bases and V by 4 bases; bases with no gene match: 20. Germline lookup yields CDR1 SGHKS and CDR2 YYEKEE (reference sequence). The CDR3 contains 22 residues. The authors took PBMCs from 7.5 to 10 ml fresh peripheral blood. The chain combines TRBV5-5 with TRBJ2-5; 14 positions agree with TRBD2. The clonotype was recovered from a man aged 30-40 years with Graves' ophthalmopathy. The sequencing sample was made of blood. The CDR3 DNA sequence: TGTGCCAGCAGCCAGATACCGGCACTTGGACTAGCGGGAGGCTCGTACCAAGAGACCCAGTACTTC. Translating gives CASSQIPALGLAGGSYQETQYF.